A single sample gave rise to the 17 T cell receptor beta chains below, sequenced in a study of T cell responses to AZD1222 COVID-19 vaccine. The table came from immunoSEQ multiplex PCR; TCRdb's copy has only in-frame clones and leaves some out. Here the sample spans about 140,000 clones, about 93% being singletons. Sequenced material: peripheral blood, taken 28 days after the second AZD1222 dose. These TCRs come from an adult who received the AZD1222 COVID-19 vaccine.

The V call is TRBV14, the J call TRBJ1-2; D is ambiguous. The germline V gene has CDR1 SGHDN and CDR2 FVKESK. V was trimmed by 0 bases and J by 5 bases, leaving 7 bases between them. This CDR3 has 13 residues. CDR3 sequence reads: CASSQDEAYGYTF. The CDR3 region has the DNA TGTGCCAGCAGCCAAGACGAGGCTTATGGCTACACCTTC.

This clone came up a few times. This rearrangement joins TRBV30 to TRBJ1-5, with D possibly TRBD1 on 6 matching bases. Germline lookup yields CDR1 GTSNPN and CDR2 SVGIG (reference sequence). There are 13 residues in the CDR3. The ends were cut back, 5 bases at V and 5 bases at J, with 13 bases in the middle. The CDR3 is CAWGRGEDQPQHF. CDR3 in DNA: TGTGCCTGGGGGAGGGGGGAGGATCAGCCCCAGCATTTT.

The chain carries TRBV19 and TRBJ1-5, with 8 bases identical to TRBD1. Germline loops: CDR1 LNHDA, CDR2 SQIVND (reference sequence). V shed 3 bases and J 4 bases; nucleotides not matched to a gene: 5. The CDR3 sequence is 15 residues long. The chain's CDR3 is CASSIQRTGNQPQHF. CDR3 DNA sequence: TGTGCCAGTAGTATCCAGCGGACAGGGAATCAGCCCCAGCATTTT.

A single count supports this clone. The V gene is TRBV5-1, the J gene TRBJ2-5, with 8 bases aligning to TRBD1. With 0 bases clipped from V and 5 bases from J, the junction kept 3 bases outside the gene matches. This CDR3 is 14 amino acids long. The germline gives CDR1 SGHRS, CDR2 YFSETQ. This chain's CDR3 is CASSLGQGHETQYF. Here the CDR3 DNA reads TGCGCCAGCAGCTTGGGACAGGGGCACGAGACCCAGTACTTC. The complete variable domain, with remaining parts taken from reference TRBV5-1 and TRBJ2-5, reads KAGVTQTPRYLIKTRGQQVTLSCSPISGHRSVSWYQQTPGQGLQFLFEYFSETQRNKGNFPGRFSGRQFSNSRSEMNVSTLELGDSALYLCASSLGQGHETQYFGPGTRLLVL.

This chain connects TRBV5-4 to TRBJ1-2; D is unclear. Looked up from germline, CDR1 is SGHNT and CDR2 is YYREEE (reference sequence). The CDR3 totals 13 residues. Trimming shortened V by 0 bases and J by 4 bases, and 7 bases separated the two germline ends. CDR3 nucleotide sequence: TGTGCCAGCAGCTTGGGCGTAGGCTATGGCTACACCTTC. Its translation: CASSLGVGYGYTF.

V gene TRBV30 combines with J gene TRBJ2-6; D gene uncertain. Germline V CDR1 and CDR2: GTSNPN, SVGIG (reference sequence). With 3 bases removed from V and 1 base from J, the gap between germline ends came to 4 bases. The CDR3 spans 13 residues. The DNA of the CDR3 is TGTGCCTGGAGGCTATCTGGGGCCAACGTCCTGACTTTC. This gives the protein CAWRLSGANVLTF.

The V call is TRBV11-3, the J call TRBJ1-2, with 8 bases matching TRBD1. V was pared by 6 bases and J by 0 bases, with 6 bases of the junction left unmatched. This CDR3 is built from 15 residues. Per germline, CDR1 SGHNT and CDR2 YENEEA. CDR3 in amino acids: CASSSRQGPNYGYTF. CDR3 bases: TGTGCCAGCAGTTCTAGACAGGGGCCTAACTATGGCTACACCTTC.

In this sample, this clone turned up once. The chain joins TRBV4-2 to TRBJ1-3; D is perhaps TRBD1 (5 bases). Per the germline V gene, CDR1 is LGHNA and CDR2 is YNFKEQ. Between the trimmed V and J ends, which lost 1 base and 4 bases, there was a span of 14 bases. CDR3 size: 16 residues. This CDR3 is CASSQGGAGWGNTIYF. The CDR3 nucleotides read TGTGCCAGCAGCCAAGGAGGGGCAGGGTGGGGAAACACCATATATTTT.

In this sample, this clone turned up a few times. The chain recombines TRBV2 with TRBJ1-2; 7 bases map to TRBD1. CDR3 length: 14 residues. The germline V gene encodes CDR1 SNHLY and CDR2 FYNNEI. Germline trimming cut 6 bases from V and 4 bases from J; bases unmatched to any gene: 8. CDR3 protein: CASSNRGSSYGYTF. The CDR3, as DNA: TGTGCCAGCAGCAACAGGGGTAGTAGCTATGGCTACACCTTC.

This sequence joins TRBV12-5 and TRBJ1-5; maybe TRBD1 (5 bases). Trimming pared 7 bases from V and 0 bases from J, leaving 19 bases between. The CDR3 runs 17 residues. Germline V lookup: CDR1 LGHNT, CDR2 FRNRAP. CDR3 region: CASVPGGSGDSNQPQHF. As DNA, the CDR3 is TGTGCTAGTGTCCCCGGGGGGTCGGGGGATAGCAATCAGCCCCAGCATTTT.

The CDR3 loop reads CASRYAGAPLHF. In nucleotides, the CDR3 is TGTGCCAGTAGATATGCAGGGGCACCCCTCCACTTT. This rearrangement joins TRBV19 to TRBJ1-6, with a weak D call TRBD1 (6 bases). Trimming left V 6 bases short and J 11 bases short, with 11 bases between. The CDR3 has 12 residues. CDR1 and CDR2 from the germline V gene are LNHDA and SQIVND (reference sequence).

V usage is TRBV2 and J usage is TRBJ1-3; D call uncertain. This CDR3 is built from 15 residues. Trimming took off 3 bases at V and 11 bases at J, with 20 bases between the two ends. Germline-derived CDR1 and CDR2 are SNHLY and FYNNEI. The DNA of the CDR3 is TGTGCCAGCAGTGACCGGAGCACCGGTCCCAAGGCCATATATTTT. Its translation is CASSDRSTGPKAIYF.

The chain links TRBV6-5 to TRBJ2-7; perhaps TRBD1 as D (5 bases). The CDR3 totals 15 residues. Germline assignment: CDR1 MNHEY and CDR2 SVGAGI. V was clipped by 8 bases and J by 7 bases, with 24 bases between them. CDR3 amino acids: CASCSSYVAGREQYF. CDR3 DNA: TGTGCCAGCTGTTCTTCTTATGTCGCAGGGCGGGAGCAGTACTTC.

This chain links TRBV7-2 with TRBJ1-3; D gene uncertain. Germline-derived CDR1 and CDR2 are SGHTA and FQGNSA. The CDR3 totals 12 residues. The V end lost 5 bases, the J end lost 11 bases, and 13 bases lay between the germline ends. The CDR3 region is CASSPSGLAIYF. The CDR3 coding sequence is TGTGCCAGCAGCCCGTCGGGTTTGGCCATATATTTT.

This sequence joins TRBV5-6 and TRBJ1-6; 8 bases fit TRBD1. The germline V gene encodes CDR1 SGHDT and CDR2 YYEEEE. The CDR3 extends over 15 amino acids. V was pared by 0 bases and J by 10 bases, with 6 bases of the junction left unmatched. This CDR3 reads CASSLGTGLGSPLHF. The CDR3 DNA follows: TGTGCCAGCAGCTTGGGGACAGGGCTAGGCTCACCCCTCCACTTT.

The V call is TRBV7-3, the J call TRBJ2-6, with TRBD1 matching over 10 bases. Germline V gene lookup returns CDR1 SGHTA and CDR2 FQGTGA. V shed 6 bases and J 4 bases; nucleotides not matched to a gene: 3. The CDR3 runs to 15 residues. The CDR3 DNA is TGTGCCAGCAGGGACAGGGGGGACGGGGCCAACGTCCTGACTTTC. Translation: CASRDRGDGANVLTF.

V is TRBV2 and J is TRBJ1-2, with 7 nucleotides matching TRBD1. The trim removed 6 bases at V and 8 bases at J, leaving 21 bases unmatched. The CDR3 extends over 17 amino acids. The germline V gene has CDR1 SNHLY and CDR2 FYNNEI. In nucleotides, the CDR3 is TGTGCCAGCAGCGAAACGACAGGGATGGCGCGGTTGAAGGGCTACACCTTC. It translates to CASSETTGMARLKGYTF. Drawing the rest from reference TRBV2 and TRBJ1-2, the complete variable domain is EPEVTQTPSHQVTQMGQEVILRCVPISNHLYFYWYRQILGQKVEFLVSFYNNEISEKSEIFDDQFSVERPDGSNFTLKIRSTKLEDSAMYFCASSETTGMARLKGYTFGSGTRLTVV.